The clone carrying this TCR beta chain has more than one count but fewer than ten. What it binds is unknown. The sample comes from a study of CD4 T cells in relation to SARS-CoV-2 and coronaviruses. V lost 3 bases, J lost 5 bases, and 3 bases stayed unmatched. The CDR3 is made up of 14 amino acids. The germline gives CDR1 LGHDT, CDR2 YNNKEL (reference sequence). Produced via immunoSEQ multiplex PCR; TCRdb's table is partial and in-frame only. The sample lists 9,500 to 11,000 clones; over 65% were seen once. Before the COVID-19 pandemic, during about 2011-2019, CD4+ T cells were taken from unexposed donors. CD4+ T cells were isolated from the cells after around 9 days of culture.

Material for sequencing was CD4+ T cells from PBMCs, cultured in vitro. This chain connects TRBV3-1 (or the pseudogene TRBV3-2) to TRBJ2-3; 9 positions agree with TRBD1. This clonotype was obtained from a human donor in good health. CDR3 sequence: CASSQGQGRDTQYF. Written as DNA, the CDR3 is TGTGCCAGCAGCCAGGGACAGGGAAGAGATACGCAGTATTTT.